A single sample is the source of the 9 T cell receptor beta chains below, sequenced in a study of blood T cells in healthy people across ages. A second PCR of about 6 to 12 cycles used a sample-barcoded 5' primer and a J-beta primer mix. TCRdb itself ran the 5' RACE reads through MiXCR, one entry per CDR3 protein. The repertoire holds 600,000 to 900,000 distinct CDR3 sequences, with roughly 25% as singletons. The data also belong to a second study, concerning T cells of mothers and their children.

Source material: blood. All receptors come from a boy between 10 and 17 years old in good health.

This clonotype was observed a few times. V gene TRBV6-2 or TRBV6-3 combines with J gene TRBJ2-7, with a possible D match to TRBD2 (5 bases). This CDR3 has 13 residues. Trimming left V 6 bases short and J 5 bases short, with 14 bases between. Germline V gives CDR1 MNHEY, CDR2 SVGEGT. CDR3 region: CASRRTSSHEQYF. As DNA, the CDR3 is TGTGCCAGCAGGCGAACTAGTTCCCACGAGCAGTACTTC.

This clonotype was detected a few times. This chain connects TRBV27 to TRBJ2-7; no reliable D call. Trimming removed 4 bases at V and 5 bases at J, with 15 bases between. The CDR3 sequence is 14 residues long. Per germline, CDR1 MNHEY and CDR2 SMNVEV (reference sequence). Here the CDR3 DNA reads TGTGCCAGCAGTTCGTCAGGCCCCTGGAACGAGCAGTACTTC. Translation gives CASSSSGPWNEQYF.

This clonotype was detected a few times. V is TRBV28 and J is TRBJ2-5, with TRBD2 matching over 12 bases. The germline V gene has CDR1 MDHEN and CDR2 SYDVKM. V lost 6 bases, J lost 5 bases, and 13 bases stayed unmatched. There are 17 residues in the CDR3. The DNA of the CDR3 is TGTGCCAGCAGCTTCTCTAGCGGGGGGGCCCACCGGGAGACCCAGTACTTC. This gives the protein CASSFSSGGAHRETQYF. Combining the CDR3 with reference TRBV28 and TRBJ2-5 gives the whole variable domain DVKVTQSSRYLVKRTGEKVFLECVQDMDHENMFWYRQDPGLGLRLIYFSYDVKMKEKGDIPEGYSVSREKKERFSLILESASTNQTSMYLCASSFSSGGAHRETQYFGPGTRLLVL.

This clonotype has only a few counts. The chain is built from TRBV11-2 and TRBJ2-5; 8 nucleotides align to TRBD1. The end of the DNA is better explained by TRBJ2-7, so the J call may be wrong. Germline V CDR1 and CDR2: SGHAT, FQNNGV. The CDR3 is made up of 15 amino acids. CDR3 sequence reads: CASSPTGGRTYEQYF. The CDR3, as DNA: TGTGCCAGCAGCCCCACAGGGGGAAGAACCTACGAGCAGTACTTC.

There are a few counts of this clonotype. The V call is TRBV3-1, the J call TRBJ2-1; D possibly uses TRBD1 or TRBD2 (5 bases each). V lost 4 bases, J lost 10 bases, and 23 bases lay in between. The CDR3 is made up of 16 amino acids. Germline V lookup: CDR1 LGHDT, CDR2 YNNKEL (reference sequence). For the CDR3, the DNA is TGTGCCAGCAGCCGACTCACCGGGACCGACGGCGGCGAGCAGTTCTTC. Translating it yields CASSRLTGTDGGEQFF.

This chain links TRBV27 with TRBJ2-1; D ambiguous. V was shortened by 8 bases and J by 5 bases, with 7 bases between the two germline ends. Germline V gene lookup returns CDR1 MNHEY and CDR2 SMNVEV (reference sequence). The CDR3 contains 11 residues. The CDR3 bases are TGTGCCAGCGACGCGCACAATGAGCAGTTCTTC. Its protein is CASDAHNEQFF.

The V and J genes are TRBV5-5 and TRBJ2-5; maybe TRBD2 (6 bases). The J call could be wrong; TRBJ2-1 is a better fit for the DNA end. The CDR3 is 15 amino acids. The germline CDR1 and CDR2 sequences are SGHKS and YYEKEE (reference sequence). The CDR3 is CASSLVRGNYNEQFF. The CDR3 DNA is TGTGCCAGCAGCTTGGTTCGGGGGAACTACAATGAGCAGTTCTTC.

V usage is TRBV27 and J usage is TRBJ2-7, with D hard to call. V lost 3 bases to trimming and J lost 7 bases, with 16 bases between them. CDR3 length: 14 amino acids. Germline V gives CDR1 MNHEY, CDR2 SMNVEV (reference sequence). CDR3 sequence reads: CASSFSGYLTEQYF. The CDR3 DNA is TGTGCCAGCAGTTTTTCAGGCTACCTTACGGAGCAGTACTTC.

This clonotype has a handful of counts. The CDR3 sequence: CSATIGAGAPTDTQYF. The CDR3, as DNA: TGCAGTGCCACGATCGGAGCGGGGGCCCCCACAGATACGCAGTATTTT. V usage is TRBV20-1 and J usage is TRBJ2-3; 8 bases agree with TRBD2. There are 16 residues in the CDR3. In germline, CDR1 is DFQATT, CDR2 SNEGSKA (reference sequence). V shed 6 bases and J 2 bases; nucleotides not matched to a gene: 13.